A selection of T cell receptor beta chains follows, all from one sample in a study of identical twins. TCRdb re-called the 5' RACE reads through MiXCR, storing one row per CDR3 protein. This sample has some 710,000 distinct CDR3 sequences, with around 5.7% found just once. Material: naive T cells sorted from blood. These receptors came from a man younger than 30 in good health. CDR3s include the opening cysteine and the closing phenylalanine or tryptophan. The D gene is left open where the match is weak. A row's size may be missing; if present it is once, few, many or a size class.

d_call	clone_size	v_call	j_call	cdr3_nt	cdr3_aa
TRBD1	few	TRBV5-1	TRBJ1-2	TGCGCCAGCAGCGCCGACAGGGGGCGGCGAGGCTACACCTTC	CASSADRGRRGYTF
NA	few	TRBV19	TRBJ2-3	TGTGCCAGTAGTCAGATTAGCGCCGATACGCAGTATTTT	CASSQISADTQYF
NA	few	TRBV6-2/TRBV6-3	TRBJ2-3	TGTGCCAGCAGTTACCCCAGGGACGGGAGCACAGATACGCAGTATTTT	CASSYPRDGSTDTQYF
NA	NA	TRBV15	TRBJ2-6	TGTGCCACCAGCAGAGATGACTCCGATTGGTCTGGGGCCAACGTCCTGACTTTC	CATSRDDSDWSGANVLTF
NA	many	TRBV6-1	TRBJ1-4	TGTGCCAGCAGTCGGACAGAGAATAATGAAAAACTGTTTTTT	CASSRTENNEKLFF
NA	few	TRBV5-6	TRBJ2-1	TGTGCCAGCAGCTTTATGAGGGGGAGGGCCGATAATGAGCAGTTCTTC	CASSFMRGRADNEQFF
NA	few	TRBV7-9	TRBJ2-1	TGTGCCAGCAGCCCCTTGGCCGCGGGGAGCTACAATGAGCAGTTCTTC	CASSPLAAGSYNEQFF
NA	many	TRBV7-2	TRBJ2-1	TGTGCCAGCAGCTTATCCCCTTGGGTGACCTACAATGAGCAGTTCTTC	CASSLSPWVTYNEQFF
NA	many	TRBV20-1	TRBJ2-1	TGCAGTGCTAGCACACCACCGGAAGGGGACAATGAGCAGTTCTTC	CSASTPPEGDNEQFF
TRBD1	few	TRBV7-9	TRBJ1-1	TGTGCCAGCAGCTCCCGGGACAGTGTCTTCTTT	CASSSRDSVFF
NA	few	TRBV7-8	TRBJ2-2	TGTGCCAGCAGCTTTCCAGGGGCCCTGAACACCGGGGAGCTGTTTTTT	CASSFPGALNTGELFF
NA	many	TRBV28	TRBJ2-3	TGTGCCAGCAGCATACTACTCCCTGGCACAGATACGCAGTATTTT	CASSILLPGTDTQYF
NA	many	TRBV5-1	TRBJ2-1	TGCGCCAGCAGCCTGACTCCAAATAATGAGCAGTTCTTC	CASSLTPNNEQFF
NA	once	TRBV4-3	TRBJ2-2	TGCGCCAGCAGCCCCCAGGCCGGGAGGAACACCGGGGAGCTGTTTTTT	CASSPQAGRNTGELFF
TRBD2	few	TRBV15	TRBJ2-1	TGTGCCACCAGAGCCCGGGGTAGCGGGAGCGAAAAATGGAATGAGCAGTTCTTC	CATRARGSGSEKWNEQFF
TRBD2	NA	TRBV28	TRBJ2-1	TGTGCCAGCAGGAGGTGGACTAGCGCTAACAATGAGCAGTTCTTC	CASRRWTSANNEQFF
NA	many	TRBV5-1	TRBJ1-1	TGCGCCAGCAGCCCAACATGGGGCAGGTTGAACACTGAAGCTTTCTTT	CASSPTWGRLNTEAFF
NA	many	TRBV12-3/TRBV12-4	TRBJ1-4	TGTGCCAGCAGCCGCGGTCCAACTAATGAAAAACTGTTTTTT	CASSRGPTNEKLFF
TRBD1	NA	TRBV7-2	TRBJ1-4	TGTGCCAGCAGCTTAGGAGGGCCGGGACAGATAAATGAAAAACTGTTTTTT	CASSLGGPGQINEKLFF
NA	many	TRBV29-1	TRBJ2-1	TGCAGCGTTGAAGCTTTGCCCCCCCGGGAAAGCTCCTACAATGAGCAGTTCTTC	CSVEALPPRESSYNEQFF
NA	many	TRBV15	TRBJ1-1	TGTGCCACCAGCAGACAACCCTTTCTCAACACTGAAGCTTTCTTT	CATSRQPFLNTEAFF
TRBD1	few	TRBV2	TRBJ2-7	TGTGCCAGCAGTGAAGGGAGACAGGGTTACGAGCAGTACTTC	CASSEGRQGYEQYF
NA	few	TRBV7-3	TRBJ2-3	TGTGCCAGCAGCTTACTGGGGGGCGGGTCAGATACGCAGTATTTT	CASSLLGGGSDTQYF
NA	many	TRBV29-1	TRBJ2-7	TGCAGCGTTGTGTTACAGCCCTACGAGCAGTACTTC	CSVVLQPYEQYF
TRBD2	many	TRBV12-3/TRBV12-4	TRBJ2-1	TGTGCCAGCAATATGGAGGGACTAGCGGGATTCAATGAGCAGTTCTTC	CASNMEGLAGFNEQFF
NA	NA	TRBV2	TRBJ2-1	TGTGCCAGCAGTGAAGGGCGGGGCGGAAACAATGAGCAGTTCTTC	CASSEGRGGNNEQFF
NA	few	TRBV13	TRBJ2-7	TGTGCCAGCAGCTTTTCTGAGACAGGTCCCCACTACGAGCAGTACTTC	CASSFSETGPHYEQYF
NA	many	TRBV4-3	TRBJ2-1	TGCGCCAGCAGCCAAGAGGCTGGGCCGGAGTTGAGCAATGAGCAGTTCTTC	CASSQEAGPELSNEQFF
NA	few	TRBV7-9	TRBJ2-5	TGTGCCAGCCCCCTGTCTTTACGGGGGGCGGTGGAGACCCAGTACTTC	CASPLSLRGAVETQYF
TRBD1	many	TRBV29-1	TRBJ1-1	TGCAGCGTTGTAGGGGGACAGGAAAACACTGAAGCTTTCTTT	CSVVGGQENTEAFF
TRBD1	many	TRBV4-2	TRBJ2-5	TGTGCCAGCAGCCAGGACCGACAGGGAAAGAGTTTTGAAGAGACCCAGTACTTC	CASSQDRQGKSFEETQYF
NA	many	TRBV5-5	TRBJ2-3	TGTGCCAGCAGCGGAACAGAGGGGGATACGCAGTATTTT	CASSGTEGDTQYF
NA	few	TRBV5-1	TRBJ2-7	TGCGCCAGCAGCTCGGGGGACTTTTCCCTCTACGAGCAGTACTTC	CASSSGDFSLYEQYF
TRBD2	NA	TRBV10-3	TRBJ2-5	TGTGCCATCAGTGCCGGGACTAGCGGGAGGTGGGAGACCCAGTACTTC	CAISAGTSGRWETQYF
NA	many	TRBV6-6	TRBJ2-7	TGTGCCAGCAGTTCTGGGGGGATTTTCGAGCAGTACTTC	CASSSGGIFEQYF
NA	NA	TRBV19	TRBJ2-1	TGTGCCAGTAGTTACCCAGGGAACAATGAGCAGTTCTTC	CASSYPGNNEQFF
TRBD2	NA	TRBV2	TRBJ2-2	TGTGCCAGCAAAAGAACAGCGGGAAACACCGGGGAGCTGTTTTTT	CASKRTAGNTGELFF
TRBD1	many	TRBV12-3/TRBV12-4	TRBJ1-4	TGTGCCAGCAGTACTGGACAGGGAACGACTAATGAAAAACTGTTTTTT	CASSTGQGTTNEKLFF
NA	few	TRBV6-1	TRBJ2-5	TGTGCCAGCAGCGCTGTCGCAAGGGGAGCGACCCAGTACTTC	CASSAVARGATQYF
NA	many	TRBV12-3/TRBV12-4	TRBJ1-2	TGTGCCAGCAGCCTCAGGGTTCCTCTGGAAAGCTACACCTTC	CASSLRVPLESYTF
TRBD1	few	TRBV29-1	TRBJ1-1	TGCAGCGTTTCAGGGGGATCCCCGAACACTGAAGCTTTCTTT	CSVSGGSPNTEAFF
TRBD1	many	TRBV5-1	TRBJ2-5	TGCGCCAGCAGCTCCTCCGACAGGGGGTTGGGTGAGACCCAGTACTTC	CASSSSDRGLGETQYF
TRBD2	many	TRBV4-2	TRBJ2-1	TGTGCCAGCAGCCAAAGGGAGCGGCTAGCGGACAATGAGCAGTTCTTC	CASSQRERLADNEQFF
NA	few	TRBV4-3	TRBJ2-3	TGCGCCAGCAGCCAAGACGGGGGTGCGCAGTATTTT	CASSQDGGAQYF
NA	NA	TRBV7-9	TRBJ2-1	TGTGCCAGCAGCCTGGGACATTCGGGCTCCTACAATGAGCAGTTCTTC	CASSLGHSGSYNEQFF
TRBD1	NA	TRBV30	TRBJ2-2	TGTGCCTGGAACAGGGGGAGTGGGGCCGGGGAGCTGTTTTTT	CAWNRGSGAGELFF
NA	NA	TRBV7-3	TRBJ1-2	TGTGCCAGCAGCTCCCAAGTGGAAGCTAACTATGGCTACACCTTC	CASSSQVEANYGYTF
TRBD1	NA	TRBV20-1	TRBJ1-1	TGCAGTGCTCCGACAGGGCAAAACACTGAAGCTTTCTTT	CSAPTGQNTEAFF
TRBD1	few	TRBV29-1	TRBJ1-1	TGCAGCGCCCTCAGGACAGGGGGGGACACTGAAGCTTTCTTT	CSALRTGGDTEAFF
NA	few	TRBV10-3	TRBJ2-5	TGTGCCATCAGTGATGGGGGAATGTCGCAAGAGACCCAGTACTTC	CAISDGGMSQETQYF
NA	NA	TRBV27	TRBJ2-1	TGTGCCAGCAGTTCTTCTTTCATGGATGAGCAGTTCTTC	CASSSSFMDEQFF